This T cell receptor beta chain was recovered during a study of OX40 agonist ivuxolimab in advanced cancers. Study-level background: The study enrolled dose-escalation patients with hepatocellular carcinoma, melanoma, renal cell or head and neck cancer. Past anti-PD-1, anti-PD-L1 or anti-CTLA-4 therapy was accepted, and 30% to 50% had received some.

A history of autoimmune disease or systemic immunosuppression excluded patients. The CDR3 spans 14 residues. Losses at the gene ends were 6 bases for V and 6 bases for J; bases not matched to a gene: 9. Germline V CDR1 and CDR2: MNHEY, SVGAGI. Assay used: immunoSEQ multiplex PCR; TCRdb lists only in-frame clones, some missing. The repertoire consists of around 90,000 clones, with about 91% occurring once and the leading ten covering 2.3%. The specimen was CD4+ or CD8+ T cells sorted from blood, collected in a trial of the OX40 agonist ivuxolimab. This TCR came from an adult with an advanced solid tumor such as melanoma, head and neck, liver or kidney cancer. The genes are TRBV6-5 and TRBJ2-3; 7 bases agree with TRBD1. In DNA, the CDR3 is TGTGCCAGCAGATTCGACAGGGTTGGCGATACGCAGTATTTT. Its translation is CASRFDRVGDTQYF.